This TCR beta chain comes out of a study of T cell responses to AZD1222 COVID-19 vaccine. Study-level points and caveats: Compared with day 0, the breadth and depth of the Spike-specific TCR repertoire rose significantly after two doses of AZD1222. Targeting of unmutated variant regions was reportedly seen in nearly half of spike-specific TCRs. Donors were largely white British and mainly female; clonal diversity was possibly underestimated.

Produced via immunoSEQ multiplex PCR; TCRdb's table is partial and in-frame only. The sample has tens of thousands of clones, roughly 85% seen once; the top ten hold 3.9%. Deletions cut 0 bases from V and 0 bases from J, with 15 bases between. The CDR3 is made up of 18 amino acids. The germline CDR1 and CDR2 sequences are SGHDN and FVKESK. This clone was observed a single time. The antigen remains unidentified. V is TRBV14 and J is TRBJ2-1; D gene uncertain. The TCR was taken from an adult in good health. The sample was peripheral blood, taken on day 0 of AZD1222 vaccination. For the CDR3, the DNA is TGTGCCAGCAGCCAAGATCTCAGGAAAACGAGCTCCTACAATGAGCAGTTCTTC. Translated: CASSQDLRKTSSYNEQFF. Drawing the rest from reference TRBV14 and TRBJ2-1, the complete variable domain is EAGVTQFPSHSVIEKGQTVTLRCDPISGHDNLYWYRRVMGKEIKFLLHFVKESKQDESGMPNNRFLAERTGGTYSTLKVQPAELEDSGVYFCASSQDLRKTSSYNEQFFGPGTRLTVL.